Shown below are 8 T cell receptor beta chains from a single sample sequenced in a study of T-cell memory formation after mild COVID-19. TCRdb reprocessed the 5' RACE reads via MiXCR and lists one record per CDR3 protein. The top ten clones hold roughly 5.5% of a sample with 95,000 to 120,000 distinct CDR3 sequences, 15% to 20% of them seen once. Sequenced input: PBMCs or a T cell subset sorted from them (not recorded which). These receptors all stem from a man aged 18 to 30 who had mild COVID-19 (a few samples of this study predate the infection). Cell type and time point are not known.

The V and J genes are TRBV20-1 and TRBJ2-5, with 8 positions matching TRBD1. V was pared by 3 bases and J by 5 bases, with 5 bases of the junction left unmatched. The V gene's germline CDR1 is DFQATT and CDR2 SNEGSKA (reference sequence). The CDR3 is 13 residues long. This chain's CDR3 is CSARTGVEETQYF. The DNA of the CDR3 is TGCAGTGCTAGGACAGGGGTGGAGGAGACCCAGTACTTC.

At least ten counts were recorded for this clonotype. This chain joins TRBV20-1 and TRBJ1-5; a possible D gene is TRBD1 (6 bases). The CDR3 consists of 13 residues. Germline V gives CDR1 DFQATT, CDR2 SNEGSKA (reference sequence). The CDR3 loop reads CSTNGGLDQPQHF. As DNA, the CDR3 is TGCAGCACGAACGGGGGGCTGGATCAGCCCCAGCATTTT.

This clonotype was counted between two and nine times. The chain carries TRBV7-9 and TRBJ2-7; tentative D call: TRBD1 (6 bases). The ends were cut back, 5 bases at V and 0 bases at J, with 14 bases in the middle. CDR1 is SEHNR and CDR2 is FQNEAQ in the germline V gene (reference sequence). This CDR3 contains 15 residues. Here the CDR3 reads CASSPTGSSSYEQYF. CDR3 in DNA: TGTGCCAGCAGCCCGACAGGCTCCAGCTCCTACGAGCAGTACTTC.

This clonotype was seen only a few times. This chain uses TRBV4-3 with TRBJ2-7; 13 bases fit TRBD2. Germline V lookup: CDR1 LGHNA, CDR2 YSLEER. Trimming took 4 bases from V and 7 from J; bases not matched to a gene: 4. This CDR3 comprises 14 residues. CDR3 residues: CASSLRTSGGEQYF. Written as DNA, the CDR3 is TGCGCCAGCAGCCTTCGGACTAGCGGGGGAGAGCAGTACTTC.

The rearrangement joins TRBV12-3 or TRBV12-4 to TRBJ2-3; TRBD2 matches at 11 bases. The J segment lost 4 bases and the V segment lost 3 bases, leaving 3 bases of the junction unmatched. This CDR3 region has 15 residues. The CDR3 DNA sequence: TGTGCCAGCAGTTTTACTAGCGGGGGTTCAGATACGCAGTATTTT. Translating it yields CASSFTSGGSDTQYF.

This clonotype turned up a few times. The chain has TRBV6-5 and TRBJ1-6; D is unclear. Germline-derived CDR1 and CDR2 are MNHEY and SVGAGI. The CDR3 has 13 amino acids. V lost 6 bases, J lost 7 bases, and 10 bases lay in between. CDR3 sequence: CASRMWENSPLHF. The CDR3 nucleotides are TGTGCCAGCAGGATGTGGGAGAATTCACCCCTCCACTTT.

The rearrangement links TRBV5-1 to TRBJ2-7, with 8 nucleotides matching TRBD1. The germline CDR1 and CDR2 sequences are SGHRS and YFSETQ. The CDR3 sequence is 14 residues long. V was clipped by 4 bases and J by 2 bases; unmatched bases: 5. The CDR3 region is CASSQGQVTYEQYF. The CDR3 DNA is TGCGCCAGCAGCCAGGGACAGGTTACCTACGAGCAGTACTTC. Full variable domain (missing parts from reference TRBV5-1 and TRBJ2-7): KAGVTQTPRYLIKTRGQQVTLSCSPISGHRSVSWYQQTPGQGLQFLFEYFSETQRNKGNFPGRFSGRQFSNSRSEMNVSTLELGDSALYLCASSQGQVTYEQYFGPGTRLTVT.

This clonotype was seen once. The CDR3 region is CSATSGGTNEQFF. CDR3 nucleotides: TGCAGTGCTACTAGCGGGGGAACCAATGAGCAGTTCTTC. The chain combines TRBV20-1 with TRBJ2-1, with 10 bases lining up with TRBD2. The germline gives CDR1 DFQATT, CDR2 SNEGSKA (reference sequence). J was trimmed by 6 bases and V by 4 bases; bases with no gene match: 3. CDR3 size: 13 residues.